This TCR beta chain was identified during a study of response to subunit inactivated influenza vaccine. Study results and limitations: The authors suggested that few new T cells are recruited per seasonal influenza vaccination.

V shed 4 bases and J shed 0 bases, with 16 bases lying between them. Germline V CDR1 and CDR2: LGHDT, YNNKEL (reference sequence). CDR3 size: 17 residues. TCRdb recomputed calls from the RT-PCR reads with MiXCR, one row per CDR3 protein. The sample carries 500,000 or so distinct CDR3 sequences, 16% recorded once. As concerns this clonotype: No antigen is known for it.

The source is a man between 45 and 75 years old who received an inactivated influenza vaccine. Sequencing was performed on CD4+ T cells sorted from PBMCs, taken around 2 years after vaccination. This chain uses TRBV3-1 with TRBJ2-1, with a possible D match to TRBD1 (5 bases). CDR3 sequence: CASSRSETERSYNEQFF. CDR3 coding DNA: TGTGCCAGCAGCCGATCAGAGACAGAGCGCTCCTACAATGAGCAGTTCTTC.